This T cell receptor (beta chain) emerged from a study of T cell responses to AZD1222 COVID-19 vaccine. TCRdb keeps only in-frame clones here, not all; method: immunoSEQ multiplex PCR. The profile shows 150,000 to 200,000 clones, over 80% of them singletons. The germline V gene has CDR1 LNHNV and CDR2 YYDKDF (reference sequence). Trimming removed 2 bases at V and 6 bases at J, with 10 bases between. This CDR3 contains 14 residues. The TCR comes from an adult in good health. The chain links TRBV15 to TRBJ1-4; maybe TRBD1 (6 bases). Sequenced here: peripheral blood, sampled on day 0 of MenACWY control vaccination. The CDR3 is CATSRSGVDEKLFF. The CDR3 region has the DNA TGTGCCACCAGCAGATCAGGGGTAGATGAAAAACTGTTTTTT.